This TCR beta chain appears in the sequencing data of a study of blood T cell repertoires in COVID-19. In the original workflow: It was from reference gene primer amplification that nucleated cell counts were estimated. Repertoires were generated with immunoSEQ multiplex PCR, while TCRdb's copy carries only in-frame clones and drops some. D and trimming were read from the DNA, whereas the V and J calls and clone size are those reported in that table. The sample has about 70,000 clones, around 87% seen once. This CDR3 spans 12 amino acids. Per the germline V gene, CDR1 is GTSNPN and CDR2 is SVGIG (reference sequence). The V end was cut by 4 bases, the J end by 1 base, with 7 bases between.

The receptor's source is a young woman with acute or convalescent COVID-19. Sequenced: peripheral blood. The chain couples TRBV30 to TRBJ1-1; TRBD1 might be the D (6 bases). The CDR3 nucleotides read TGTGCCTGGAAGGACAGGAACACTGAAGCTTTCTTT. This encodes CAWKDRNTEAFF.